The clone carrying this T cell receptor beta chain was counted ten times or more. Unique molecular identifiers featured in how the TCRbeta library was prepared. Using its own MiXCR run on the PCR reads, TCRdb lists one record per CDR3 protein. The profile covers hundreds of thousands of distinct CDR3 sequences, with around 16% appearing a single time and approximately 1% taken by the ten largest. The sample originates from a study of T-cell reconstitution after alpha-beta-depleted transplantation in children. Trimming removed 0 bases at V and 3 bases at J, with 15 bases between. This CDR3 has 15 amino acids. Germline V lookup: CDR1 DFQATT, CDR2 SNEGSKA (reference sequence).

The source of this sequence is a human donor who donated a stem cell graft to a child with acute myeloid leukemia. The material was PBMCs from the stem cell graft donor, obtained from the stem cell graft. This chain uses TRBV20-1 with TRBJ2-7, with a weak D call TRBD2 (6 bases). In nucleotides, the CDR3 is TGCAGTGCTAGAGATAGTACGGGGGTTGACTACGAGCAGTACTTC. It is translated as CSARDSTGVDYEQYF.